This T cell receptor beta chain was sequenced for a study of T cell changes during pregnancy in multiple sclerosis (dated by TCRdb to between 2018 and 2021). Regarding the study in general: Changes in the T cell repertoire over the course of pregnancy were examined in this study in women with multiple sclerosis.

About this clone itself: The target of this receptor is not known. No much larger clonotype is one base removed from it; base qualities were not supplied.

Libraries were made using the immunoSEQ multiplex PCR assay. Here the immuneACCESS table is served through TCRdb, limited to in-frame sequences with V and J called. Missing clones are a known gap in these copies; in checked studies unresolved V genes cover under half, and the rest lacks a known reason. The sample has 47,000 or so clones on record, 94% of them singletons. The ten top clones hold over 0.45% of the sample. Sequences MNHNY (CDR1) and SVGAGI (CDR2) are obtained from the germline V gene (reference sequence). The CDR3 numbers 16 residues from cysteine through phenylalanine. Only the CDR3 DNA stays, 48 bases, in frame from base 1. V sheds 7 bases and J sheds 0 bases, leaving 17 bases between their ends.

The V and J segments used are TRBV6-6 and TRBJ2-3; TRBD1 is a possible D gene, resting on 6 matching bases. The sequences come from CD4+ T cells from peripheral blood mononuclear cells, collected in the first trimester of pregnancy. The clonotype was recovered from a female donor with multiple sclerosis, enrolled in a pregnancy study. CDR3 region: CASKHRDTPSTDTQYF. The nucleotide sequence reads as follows: TGTGCCAGCAAACACCGGGACACCCCTAGCACAGATACGCAGTATTTT.